The T cell receptor (beta chain) under discussion was sequenced for a study of T cells in Graves' hyperthyroidism and ophthalmopathy. The CDR3 runs 17 residues. Germline-derived CDR1 and CDR2 are MGHRA and YSYEKL. The J segment lost 1 base and the V segment lost 4 bases, leaving 9 bases of the junction unmatched. RNA transcripts gave rise to amplified TCR beta CDR3 regions. A set of HTBI primers served as the primers for a first-round RT-PCR of the TCR CDR3. TCRdb reanalysed the multiplex PCR reads using MiXCR and keeps one entry per CDR3 protein. The repertoire holds approximately 620,000 distinct CDR3 sequences, with over 11% as singletons.

This receptor was obtained from a woman in her twenties or thirties with Graves' hyperthyroidism that later progressed to Graves' ophthalmopathy. J is TRBJ1-4 and V is TRBV4-1; TRBD1 matches 7 bases. The sequenced sample consisted of blood. The CDR3 reads CASSPLGRGITNEKLFF. CDR3 sequence (DNA): TGCGCCAGCAGCCCTCTCGGCAGGGGGATAACTAATGAAAAACTGTTTTTT.